The next 19 T cell receptor beta chains were all read from a single sample in a study of beta chain features in type 1 diabetes. Study results and caveats: Significant though moderate, a shortening of TCRB CDR3s appeared in all four CD4+ subsets of Type 1 diabetes patients.

No antigen is known for these receptors. cDNA synthesis used the whole RNA isolate, giving expressed TCRB sequences. The data were produced by immunoSEQ multiplex PCR, yet TCRdb's version contains in-frame clones alone and is incomplete. The repertoire consists of around 600,000 clones, with around 12% occurring once and the leading ten covering around 0.12%. The sample taken for sequencing was naive CD4+ T cells from blood. The source of these receptors is a man aged 25-45 years with type 1 diabetes.

This clone was detected a few times. The chain recombines TRBV6-5 with TRBJ1-2, with 7 bases lining up with TRBD1. J was trimmed by 4 bases and V by 0 bases; bases with no gene match: 5. Germline assignment: CDR1 MNHEY and CDR2 SVGAGI. CDR3 length: 15 residues. The CDR3 sequence: CASSYSNTGVYGYTF. The CDR3 bases are TGTGCCAGCAGTTACTCGAATACAGGGGTCTATGGCTACACCTTC.

The V gene is TRBV6-1, the J gene TRBJ2-1; TRBD1 agrees at 8 bases. From germline, CDR1 is MNHNS and CDR2 SASEGT. J gave up 1 base and V 8 bases, and 4 bases lay outside the gene matches. CDR3 length: 14 amino acids. Written as DNA, the CDR3 is TGTGCCAGCCTCTGGACAGGGTCCTACAATGAGCAGTTCTTC. Amino acids: CASLWTGSYNEQFF.

This clone showed up just a few times. The chain joins TRBV19 to TRBJ2-7, with D unresolved. Germline lookup yields CDR1 LNHDA and CDR2 SQIVND (reference sequence). The CDR3 length is 15 residues. Trimming pared 0 bases from V and 2 bases from J, leaving 11 bases between. The CDR3 DNA reads as TGTGCCAGTAGTATAGAGTCGGCCCCTCCCTACGAGCAGTACTTC. This codes for CASSIESAPPYEQYF.

This sequence joins TRBV27 and TRBJ2-7; possible D gene TRBD2, 6 bases. V dropped 2 bases and J dropped 10 bases, with 9 bases sitting between them. Germline CDR1 and CDR2: MNHEY and SMNVEV (reference sequence). The CDR3 length is 11 residues. CDR3 sequence: CASSLGGVQYF. The CDR3 region has the DNA TGTGCCAGCAGTTTAGGAGGGGTTCAGTACTTC.

The chain is built from TRBV2 and TRBJ1-5; 8 bases match TRBD1. This CDR3 contains 15 residues. Germline CDR1 SNHLY, CDR2 FYNNEI. V was pared by 4 bases and J by 1 base, with 3 bases of the junction left unmatched. In DNA form, the CDR3 reads TGTGCCAGCAGTGCTTGGACAGGGAGCAATCAGCCCCAGCATTTT. It codes for CASSAWTGSNQPQHF.

V is TRBV11-2 and J is TRBJ2-2; perhaps TRBD1 as D (5 bases). This CDR3 contains 13 residues. Between the trimmed V and J ends, which lost 4 bases and 12 bases, there was a span of 15 bases. Looked up from germline, CDR1 is SGHAT and CDR2 is FQNNGV. The CDR3 sequence: CASSSPTVGQLFF. As DNA, the CDR3 is TGTGCCAGCAGCTCGCCGACAGTGGGGCAGCTGTTTTTT. The entire variable domain, with the rest obtained from reference TRBV11-2 and TRBJ2-2, is as follows: EAGVAQSPRYKIIEKRQSVAFWCNPISGHATLYWYQQILGQGPKLLIQFQNNGVVDDSQLPKDRFSAERLKGVDSTLKIQPAKLEDSAVYLCASSSPTVGQLFFGEGSRLTVL.

The J gene is TRBJ1-1, the V gene TRBV9, with unresolved D. Germline V gives CDR1 SGDLS, CDR2 YYNGEE. The CDR3 is 15 residues long. Trimming stripped 3 bases from V and 2 bases from J, with 14 bases between. The CDR3 nucleotides read TGTGCCAGCAGCGGAAAAGACACCTATAACACTGAAGCTTTCTTT. Its translation: CASSGKDTYNTEAFF.

This clone appeared a few times. The chain links TRBV7-9 to TRBJ1-2, with 10 bases lining up with TRBD1. The germline CDR1 and CDR2 sequences are SEHNR and FQNEAQ (reference sequence). Trimming removed 2 bases from V and 6 bases from J; junction bases left unmatched: 6. CDR3 length: 15 amino acids. The CDR3 region is CASSLRTGGSDGYTF. The CDR3 bases are TGTGCCAGCAGCTTACGGACAGGGGGTTCCGATGGCTACACCTTC. Full variable domain (outside the CDR3, taken from reference TRBV7-9 and TRBJ1-2): DTGVSQNPRHKITKRGQNVTFRCDPISEHNRLYWYRQTLGQGPEFLTYFQNEAQLEKSRLLSDRFSAERPKGSFSTLEIQRTEQGDSAMYLCASSLRTGGSDGYTFGSGTRLTVV.

The chain is built from TRBV30 and TRBJ2-2; D call uncertain. The CDR3 loop spans 14 amino acids. The germline V and J ends were trimmed by 0 bases and 1 base, with 6 bases remaining between them. The germline V gene has CDR1 GTSNPN and CDR2 SVGIG (reference sequence). CDR3 DNA sequence: TGTGCCTGGAGTGTCCGACAGAACACCGGGGAGCTGTTTTTT. Its protein is CAWSVRQNTGELFF.

This clone was seen more than once but under ten times. The rearrangement joins TRBV9 to TRBJ2-3; TRBD1 aligns across 10 bases. V gave up 1 base and J gave up 4 bases; unmatched junction bases: 3. This CDR3 has 15 amino acids. Looked up from germline, CDR1 is SGDLS and CDR2 is YYNGEE. CDR3: CASSVLDRGADTQYF. The CDR3 DNA reads TGTGCCAGCAGCGTACTGGACAGGGGGGCAGATACGCAGTATTTT.

This clone was recorded a few times. The J gene is TRBJ2-5, the V gene TRBV27, with a weak D call TRBD1 (5 bases). Trimming removed 6 bases from V and 3 bases from J, with 11 bases in between. CDR1 MNHEY and CDR2 SMNVEV come from the germline V gene (reference sequence). The CDR3 extends over 13 amino acids. CDR3 residues: CASSPRQKETQYF. The DNA of the CDR3 is TGTGCCAGCAGCCCCAGACAGAAAGAGACCCAGTACTTC.

The sample holds a few counts of this clone. Other DNA variants within this sample encode the same CDR3. This rearrangement joins TRBV28 to TRBJ2-7, with D possibly TRBD2 on 5 matching bases. V was pared by 6 bases and J by 1 base, with 7 bases between. Looked up from germline, CDR1 is MDHEN and CDR2 is SYDVKM. The CDR3 runs 12 residues. The CDR3 spells CASSRGSYEQYF. In DNA, the CDR3 is TGTGCCAGCAGCCGCGGGTCCTACGAGCAGTACTTC.

J is TRBJ2-5 and V is TRBV29-1, with 14 nucleotides matching TRBD2. Germline CDR1 SQVTM, CDR2 ANQGSEA. The V gene end was trimmed by 6 bases and the J gene end by 5 bases; junction bases not matched to a gene: 2. The CDR3 has 13 amino acids. The CDR3 reads CSVGTSGGETQYF. The CDR3 DNA reads as TGCAGCGTGGGGACTAGCGGGGGTGAGACCCAGTACTTC.

The V and J genes are TRBV14 and TRBJ2-5; TRBD1 or TRBD2 may be the D gene (5 bases each). The CDR3 has 17 amino acids. V dropped 0 bases and J dropped 8 bases, with 22 bases sitting between them. Looked up from germline, CDR1 is SGHDN and CDR2 is FVKESK. CDR3 sequence: CASSQDGPAEGSGTQYF. CDR3 DNA sequence: TGTGCCAGCAGCCAAGATGGGCCCGCTGAGGGGTCGGGAACCCAGTACTTC.

The sample holds a few counts of this clone. The chain recombines TRBV10-3 with TRBJ2-3; D may be TRBD2 (6 bases). Germline-derived CDR1 and CDR2 are ENHRY and SYGVKD. There are 14 residues in the CDR3. Trimming cost V 0 bases and J 4 bases, with 8 bases left between them. CDR3 sequence (DNA): TGTGCCATCAGTGAGTCACTAGCCGCAGATACGCAGTATTTT. This gives the protein CAISESLAADTQYF.

This clone has just a few counts. The rearrangement uses TRBV6-1 and TRBJ2-7; 9 bases align to TRBD1. From germline, CDR1 is MNHNS and CDR2 SASEGT. J gave up 5 bases and V 7 bases, and 3 bases lay outside the gene matches. The CDR3 sequence is 12 residues long. The CDR3 here is CASKQGADEQYF. The CDR3 region has the DNA TGTGCCAGCAAACAGGGGGCTGACGAGCAGTACTTC.

This clone was found a few times. The chain couples TRBV21-1 to TRBJ1-2; no DNA check was done on the table's D call, TRBD1. TRBV21-1 is deemed a pseudogene. CDR3 length: 12 amino acids. The CDR3 nucleotides are TGTGCCAGCAATCCGGGACAGGGCGGCTACACCTTC. Amino acids: CASNPGQGGYTF.

This clone has just a few counts. The CDR3 loop is CASRQGPLYNEQFF. CDR3 DNA: TGTGCCAGCAGGCAGGGGCCCCTCTACAATGAGCAGTTCTTC. The chain has TRBV7-2 and TRBJ2-1, with D tentatively TRBD1 (6 bases). There are 14 residues in the CDR3. Germline values: CDR1 SGHTA, CDR2 FQGNSA. V lost 6 bases and J 3 bases, leaving 12 bases between the germline ends.

This clone appeared a few times. This chain links TRBV6-1 with TRBJ1-2; possible D gene TRBD1, 6 bases. The CDR3 loop spans 13 amino acids. V was cut by 5 bases and J by 1 base, with 8 bases left in between. The germline V gene encodes CDR1 MNHNS and CDR2 SASEGT. This chain's CDR3 is CASSPQGNYGYTF. The CDR3 nucleotides read TGTGCCAGCAGTCCACAGGGTAACTATGGCTACACCTTC.